This entry concerns a single T cell receptor (beta chain). This clone was seen a single time. This receptor's antigen is unknown. The input lacks base qualities; no much larger clone sits a single base away. This sample was taken from a study of CD8+ T cells in alopecia areata (dated by TCRdb to the late 2010s). At the level of the whole study: The treated patients, all with moderate-to-severe alopecia areata, were enrolled in an open-label pilot trial of oral tofacitinib given at 5 to 10 mg twice daily. Patients stayed on tofacitinib for 6 to 18 months and then had 6 months of follow-up off drug so that delayed response and recurrence could be assessed. To study T cell clonal expansion in alopecia areata, the researchers applied high-throughput TCRbeta sequencing to both the C3H/HeJ mouse model and human patients. Human TCRbeta sequencing covered scalp tissue and sorted CD4+ and CD8+ peripheral blood T cells from patchy and totalis/universalis alopecia areata patients and healthy controls. Patients on tofacitinib were biopsied at baseline and after 4 and 24 weeks of treatment, and several of the patients also had a later scalp biopsy. Scalp clonality was compared among normal scalp (n=4), patchy alopecia areata scalp (n=8), and alopecia totalis/universalis scalp (n=8). RNA came from the PAXgene miRNA kit for fixed scalp, the miRNeasy kit for PBMCs, and the RNeasy kit for mouse skin. Amplification of TCRbeta CDR3 regions was done by immunoSEQ multiplex PCR using 35 Vbeta forward primers and 13 Jbeta reverse primers. General findings and caveats noted by the study authors: Unlike mouse skin, which is dominated by gammadelta T cells, normal human skin has resident alphabeta T cells that are also sequenced, and this complicates analysis of the scalp TCR repertoire. Compared with normal scalp, lesional scalp had higher clonality and more expanded CD8+ clones, particularly in alopecia totalis/universalis, a pattern that suggests antigenic drive. Compared with mice, TCR sequences shared between patients were less clear, possibly partly because of HLA diversity across the patient population.

The method behind the library was the immunoSEQ multiplex PCR assay. For TCR sequencing, RNA was extracted from every sample and reverse transcribed into cDNA to serve as template. First-strand cDNA was synthesized with SuperScript III using a 2:1 mix of oligo-dT and random hexamers. Amplification bias was assessed with a synthetic immune receptor repertoire, and residual bias was removed computationally. In the source study's methods: After raw reads were preprocessed to remove errors, the CDR3 was defined following IMGT conventions as running from the conserved cysteine to phenylalanine. Clonality was computed as 1 minus the Shannon entropy, with the entropy normalized by log2 of the number of productive unique TCRs. Whether scalp clones were CD4 or CD8 was inferred by matching scalp TCRbeta sequences against CD4 and CD8 repertoires sorted from blood. Held by TCRdb, this immuneACCESS table contains in-frame sequences only and omits some clones. Under half of the omission traces to an unresolved V gene where checked; the cause of the rest is unknown. V and J calls and clone size are given by that table; D and trimming were obtained from the DNA. For this sample the table gives about 150,000 clones, of which under 60% were detected only once. Just under 20% of the sample comes from the top ten.

From its cysteine to its phenylalanine, the CDR3 spans 14 amino acids. The DNA shown is the 42-base CDR3, in frame from base 1. The trim is 1 base for V and 7 bases for J, with a gap of 11 bases between the germline ends. The CDR1 and CDR2 encoded by the germline V gene (reference sequence) are LNHDA and SQIVND. The time point label, as the study defines it: baseline before oral tofacitinib. Lesional scalp punch biopsies and peripheral blood were collected from alopecia areata patients. PBMCs were separated by density centrifugation and stained for CD3, CD4 and CD8, after which CD4+ and CD8+ T cells were sorted on a FACSAria.

This receptor chain uses TRBV19 and TRBJ2-1; too little of a D gene remains to name it. Material: CD8+ T cells sorted from blood, obtained at week 0. The TCR sequence derives from a human donor with alopecia areata. The CDR3 is CASSIGAGPNEQFF. The DNA sequence is TGTGCCAGTAGTATAGGGGCAGGACCTAATGAGCAGTTCTTC.